The 26 T cell receptor beta chains in this list originate from one sample, sequenced in a study of blood T cells in healthy people across ages. The authors ran a second PCR of 7 to 11 cycles using a sample-barcoded 5' primer and a J-beta primer mix. TCRdb itself ran the 5' RACE reads through MiXCR, one entry per CDR3 protein. Among about 380,000 distinct CDR3 sequences listed, roughly half were seen once. Sequencing input: blood. The receptors derive from a man aged 55 to 69 in good health.

This clonotype has a handful of counts. The V and J genes are TRBV27 and TRBJ2-1; D call uncertain. This CDR3 contains 13 residues. Deletions cut 3 bases from V and 7 bases from J, with 10 bases between. Germline V gene lookup returns CDR1 MNHEY and CDR2 SMNVEV (reference sequence). CDR3 loop: CASSLGYINEQFF. DNA for the CDR3: TGTGCCAGCAGTTTGGGGTATATTAATGAGCAGTTCTTC.

V and J are TRBV4-2 and TRBJ1-2; TRBD1 aligns across 11 bases. CDR1 is LGHNA and CDR2 is YNFKEQ in the germline V gene. This CDR3 has 16 residues. With 0 bases clipped from V and 6 bases from J, the junction kept 6 bases outside the gene matches. CDR3 nucleotides: TGTGCCAGCAGCCAAGACGGGCGGGACAGGGGGAATGGCTACACCTTC. Protein sequence: CASSQDGRDRGNGYTF.

V usage is TRBV5-4 and J usage is TRBJ1-2; the D is unclear. The length of the CDR3 is 14 residues. Germline V CDR1 and CDR2: SGHNT, YYREEE (reference sequence). V lost 1 base, J lost 8 bases, and 15 bases lay in between. The CDR3 DNA follows: TGTGCCAGCAGCTTGTTTCGGGGAACGAGGGGCTACACCTTC. It codes for CASSLFRGTRGYTF.

The J gene is TRBJ2-3, the V gene TRBV20-1, with 9 bases aligning to TRBD2. Trimming at V came to 0 bases and at J to 7 bases, leaving 8 bases not matched to a gene. The CDR3 contains 15 residues. The germline V gene encodes CDR1 DFQATT and CDR2 SNEGSKA (reference sequence). In DNA form, the CDR3 reads TGCAGTGCTAGAGATTTCAGCGGGGGGTTGTATACGCAGTATTTT. Protein sequence: CSARDFSGGLYTQYF.

The rearrangement joins TRBV9 to TRBJ1-1; no definite D call. Germline CDR1 and CDR2: SGDLS and YYNGEE. CDR3 length equals 13 residues. Trimming pared 1 base from V and 2 bases from J, leaving 6 bases between. The CDR3 loop reads CASSVHSNTEAFF. CDR3 DNA sequence: TGTGCCAGCAGCGTACATTCAAACACTGAAGCTTTCTTT. The variable domain in full, completed from reference TRBV9 and TRBJ1-1, reads DSGVTQTPKHLITATGQRVTLRCSPRSGDLSVYWYQQSLDQGLQFLIQYYNGEERAKGNILERFSAQQFPDLHSELNLSSLELGDSALYFCASSVHSNTEAFFGQGTRLTVV.

V usage is TRBV6-5 and J usage is TRBJ2-5, with D tentatively TRBD2 (7 bases). Germline V gene lookup returns CDR1 MNHEY and CDR2 SVGAGI. V lost 4 bases and J 2 bases, leaving 14 bases between the germline ends. The CDR3 totals 15 residues. The CDR3 coding sequence is TGTGCCAGCAGTTCGGTCGGGGGGCGTCAAGAGACCCAGTACTTC. It specifies CASSSVGGRQETQYF.

This chain joins TRBV5-1 and TRBJ2-3; D might be TRBD2 (6 bases). The germline V gene has CDR1 SGHRS and CDR2 YFSETQ. V was trimmed by 3 bases and J by 2 bases, leaving 13 bases between them. The CDR3 loop spans 15 amino acids. The CDR3 region has the DNA TGCGCCAGCAGCTCGCTAGGGAGGATCACAGATACGCAGTATTTT. This translates into CASSSLGRITDTQYF.

For the CDR3, the DNA is TGCGCCAGCAGCCAAGAAGGACAGGGAAGGGGCTACACCTTC. Its protein product is CASSQEGQGRGYTF. The V call is TRBV4-1, the J call TRBJ1-2, with 8 bases fitting TRBD1. CDR3 length equals 14 residues. Germline CDR1 and CDR2: MGHRA and YSYEKL. V gave up 0 bases and J gave up 8 bases; unmatched junction bases: 5.

This sequence joins TRBV20-1 and TRBJ2-3; unclear D gene. There are 14 residues in the CDR3. V lost 3 bases, J lost 0 bases, and 10 bases lay in between. Germline CDR1 and CDR2: DFQATT and SNEGSKA (reference sequence). CDR3 protein: CSARRPTSTDTQYF. For the CDR3, the DNA is TGCAGTGCTAGGCGTCCAACTAGCACAGATACGCAGTATTTT.

The CDR3 is CASSSGTGYSEQYF. The CDR3 DNA follows: TGTGCCAGCAGCTCCGGGACAGGGTATAGCGAGCAGTACTTC. The rearrangement uses TRBV7-2 and TRBJ2-5; 9 bases line up with TRBD1. The J call may not be correct, given that the DNA end is closer to TRBJ2-7. Germline V gene lookup returns CDR1 SGHTA and CDR2 FQGNSA. The CDR3 length is 14 residues.

This clonotype has just a few counts. The chain employs TRBV29-1 and TRBJ2-7, with D perhaps assigned TRBD1 or TRBD2 (5 bases each). CDR1 is SQVTM, CDR2 ANQGSEA, per germline. The CDR3 is 14 residues long. The ends were cut back, 4 bases at V and 2 bases at J, with 15 bases in the middle. CDR3 DNA sequence: TGCAGCGTTGGAGGACACGGGATGACCTACGAGCAGTACTTC. It specifies CSVGGHGMTYEQYF.

The table lists this clonotype with a few counts. The rearrangement uses TRBV20-1 and TRBJ2-7; TRBD1 agrees at 9 bases. The V segment lost 6 bases and the J segment 6 bases; nucleotides outside the gene matches: 12. The CDR3 has 14 amino acids. CDR1 is DFQATT and CDR2 is SNEGSKA in the germline V gene (reference sequence). The DNA of the CDR3 is TGCAGTGCAGACACCGGGACAGGGCGAGGCGAGCAGTACTTC. Amino acids: CSADTGTGRGEQYF.

The genes are TRBV30 and TRBJ1-1, with D uncertain. CDR1 and CDR2 (germline): GTSNPN, SVGIG (reference sequence). The CDR3 loop spans 15 amino acids. Trimming cost V 4 bases and J 5 bases, with 20 bases left between them. The CDR3 region has the DNA TGTGCCTGGAAGCGACTAGACCTGGTGAGGACTGAAGCTTTCTTT. Translation: CAWKRLDLVRTEAFF.

This chain uses TRBV3-1 with TRBJ2-1; D unresolved. The better agreement between TRBJ2-7 and the DNA end casts doubt on the J call. The CDR3 runs to 15 residues. The germline CDR1 and CDR2 sequences are LGHDT and YNNKEL (reference sequence). The CDR3 here is CASSPSSRPYNEQYF. The CDR3 DNA sequence: TGTGCCAGCAGCCCGTCCTCCAGGCCCTACAATGAGCAGTACTTC.

The V and J genes are TRBV7-6 and TRBJ2-1, with TRBD2 identical over 14 bases. V was clipped by 5 bases and J by 0 bases; unmatched bases: 15. The CDR3 is 21 amino acids. Germline CDR1 SGHVS, CDR2 FNYEAQ. This CDR3 reads CASSPAGLAGAPYSSYNEQFF. In nucleotides, the CDR3 is TGTGCCAGCAGCCCCGCGGGACTAGCGGGAGCCCCTTATAGCTCCTACAATGAGCAGTTCTTC.

This chain connects TRBV28 to TRBJ2-7, with TRBD1 as a possible D gene (5 bases). TRBJ2-5 matches the DNA end more closely, so the J call is doubtful. Germline CDR1 is MDHEN and CDR2 is SYDVKM. The CDR3 covers 14 residues. The CDR3 DNA sequence: TGTGCCAGCAGTCGGCAGGGATTCCAAGAGACCCAGTACTTC. The encoded protein is CASSRQGFQETQYF.

V usage is TRBV29-1 and J usage is TRBJ2-1, with TRBD1 matching over 8 bases. The length of the CDR3 is 17 residues. Per germline, CDR1 SQVTM and CDR2 ANQGSEA. Losses at the gene ends were 5 bases for V and 3 bases for J; bases not matched to a gene: 15. The CDR3 DNA reads as TGCAGCGTTTTTGTCAGGGGGCGCGAGTTGAACTACAATGAGCAGTTCTTC. This encodes CSVFVRGRELNYNEQFF.

The chain carries TRBV6-5 and TRBJ2-1; a weak D match, TRBD1 (7 bases). CDR3 length equals 14 residues. The V and J ends lost 7 bases and 7 bases respectively, with 17 bases between them. Looked up from germline, CDR1 is MNHEY and CDR2 is SVGAGI. The CDR3 DNA reads as TGTGCCAGCAATAAAGGGGCAGGGGGGAATGAGCAGTTCTTC. It is translated as CASNKGAGGNEQFF.

This clonotype has a handful of counts. This chain joins TRBV11-1 and TRBJ2-3; 7 bases map to TRBD2. Germline V gene sequence: CDR1 SGHAT, CDR2 FQDESV (reference sequence). This CDR3 spans 18 amino acids. V gave up 0 bases and J gave up 5 bases; unmatched junction bases: 14. The CDR3: CASSLARVASKREDTQYF. The CDR3 DNA reads TGTGCCAGCAGCTTAGCGCGGGTAGCATCCAAGCGGGAAGATACGCAGTATTTT. Drawing the rest from reference TRBV11-1 and TRBJ2-3, the complete variable domain is EAEVAQSPRYKITEKSQAVAFWCDPISGHATLYWYRQILGQGPELLVQFQDESVVDDSQLPKDRFSAERLKGVDSTLKIQPAELGDSAMYLCASSLARVASKREDTQYFGPGTRLTVL.

Comments on this clonotype: Sequence at one end of the junction differs from germline and may be a read error. This chain joins TRBV10-3 and TRBJ2-7; D remains ambiguous. CDR1 and CDR2 from the germline V gene are ENHRY and SYGVKD. The CDR3 loop spans 13 amino acids. Written as DNA, the CDR3 is TGTGCCATCAGTGAGCTAGGCTCCTACGAGCTGTACTTC. It yields the protein CAISELGSYELYF.

CDR3 in DNA: TGCAGTGCTATACGGCGAGATAGCACAGATACGCAGTATTTT. Its translation: CSAIRRDSTDTQYF. J is TRBJ2-3 and V is TRBV20-1; D not certain. CDR1 and CDR2 from the germline V gene are DFQATT and SNEGSKA (reference sequence). CDR3 length equals 14 residues. Trimming removed 4 bases from V and 0 bases from J, with 11 bases in between.

This clonotype was found a few times. The chain combines TRBV29-1 with TRBJ2-1; 13 nucleotides agree with TRBD2. This CDR3 is built from 16 residues. J gave up 9 bases and V 6 bases, and 14 bases lay outside the gene matches. CDR1 and CDR2 from the germline V gene are SQVTM and ANQGSEA. CDR3 loop: CSVARLAGGGSGEQFF. The CDR3, as DNA: TGCAGCGTGGCAAGACTAGCGGGGGGCGGGAGCGGTGAGCAGTTCTTC.

The CDR3 sequence is CASSQGRGNTEAFF. CDR3 in DNA: TGTGCCAGCAGCCAGGGCAGGGGTAACACTGAAGCTTTCTTT. The rearrangement uses TRBV7-2 and TRBJ1-1; TRBD1 might be the D (6 bases). V lost 5 bases and J 2 bases, leaving 12 bases between the germline ends. CDR1 and CDR2 (germline): SGHTA, FQGNSA. The CDR3 sequence is 14 residues long.

The rearrangement uses TRBV20-1 and TRBJ2-7, with a possible D match to TRBD1 (5 bases). CDR1 is DFQATT, CDR2 SNEGSKA, per germline (reference sequence). CDR3 length equals 12 residues. V was cut by 4 bases and J by 7 bases, with 14 bases left in between. DNA of the CDR3: TGCAGTGCTAAGGAAAAGGGGTGGGAGCAGTACTTC. It is translated as CSAKEKGWEQYF.

Concerning this clonotype itself: A much larger clonotype is one base distant, so this may be a read error. The V and J genes are TRBV7-9 and TRBJ2-5; D is possibly TRBD1 (5 bases). Germline values: CDR1 SEHNR, CDR2 FQNEAQ (reference sequence). CDR3 length: 15 residues. V was pared by 5 bases and J by 11 bases, with 24 bases between. The CDR3 coding sequence is TGTGCCAGCAGCCCGCCTTTCAGGGTAGGCAATGAGCAGTACTTC. Residues: CASSPPFRVGNEQYF.

This chain links TRBV20-1 with TRBJ1-2; TRBD1 matches at 10 bases. CDR1 is DFQATT and CDR2 is SNEGSKA in the germline V gene (reference sequence). This CDR3 comprises 14 residues. Losses at the gene ends were 6 bases for V and 7 bases for J; bases not matched to a gene: 11. DNA for the CDR3: TGCAGTGCCATCTCCGGGACAGGGGCTCGTGGCTACACCTTC. Protein: CSAISGTGARGYTF.